The rows below give T cell receptor beta chains drawn from one sample of a study of shared clonotypes between healthy human individuals. Sequencing was performed with immunoSEQ multiplex PCR; in TCRdb, only in-frame clones are kept and a portion is missing. The sample has more than 2,000,000 clones; 85% to 95% are singletons. Sequenced material: naive CD4+ T cells from PBMCs. The receptor source for this set is a man aged 18 to 35 in good health. Some clones in this sample may be carry-over from other donors' samples. CDR3s include the opening cysteine and the closing phenylalanine or tryptophan. Fields, in order: J gene, V gene, clone size, D gene, CDR3 DNA, CDR3 protein. The D gene is left open where the match is weak. Where a row states a size, it is once, few, many or the class of an expanded clone; other rows omit it.

J gene: TRBJ1-1
V gene: TRBV2
clone size: -
D gene: TRBD1
CDR3 DNA: TGTGCCAGCAGGGACCGGACAGGGGGCTGGGACACTGAAGCTTTCTTT
CDR3 protein: CASRDRTGGWDTEAFF

J gene: TRBJ2-3
V gene: TRBV29-1
clone size: -
D gene: -
CDR3 DNA: TGCAGCGTTGACGGCAGCCTCACAGATACGCAGTATTTT
CDR3 protein: CSVDGSLTDTQYF

J gene: TRBJ2-1
V gene: TRBV5-1
clone size: once
D gene: -
CDR3 DNA: TGCGCCAGCAGCTTGGTACCTGAAAACAATGAGCAGTTCTTC
CDR3 protein: CASSLVPENNEQFF

J gene: TRBJ2-1
V gene: TRBV28
clone size: once
D gene: -
CDR3 DNA: TGTGCCAGCACTAAGAGGCTCGGATACAATGAGCAGTTCTTC
CDR3 protein: CASTKRLGYNEQFF

J gene: TRBJ2-7
V gene: TRBV5-4
clone size: -
D gene: TRBD1
CDR3 DNA: TGTGCCAGCAGCTCGGGACAGGGACACACGTACGAGCAGTACTTC
CDR3 protein: CASSSGQGHTYEQYF

J gene: TRBJ1-5
V gene: TRBV7-3
clone size: -
D gene: -
CDR3 DNA: TGTGCCAGCAGCCTAGGGCCCACCTATACTCATAATCAGCCCCAGCATTTT
CDR3 protein: CASSLGPTYTHNQPQHF

J gene: TRBJ1-1
V gene: TRBV5-4
clone size: -
D gene: -
CDR3 DNA: TGTGCCAGCAGCTTGGTAACAGCGAACGAAGCTTTCTTT
CDR3 protein: CASSLVTANEAFF

J gene: TRBJ2-2
V gene: TRBV27
clone size: -
D gene: -
CDR3 DNA: TGTGCCAGCAGCCGAAACTTAATCGGGGAGCTGTTTTTT
CDR3 protein: CASSRNLIGELFF

J gene: TRBJ1-3
V gene: TRBV25-1
clone size: -
D gene: -
CDR3 DNA: TGTGCCATCCAGGGGTCTGGAAACACCATATATTTT
CDR3 protein: CAIQGSGNTIYF

J gene: TRBJ1-2
V gene: TRBV9
clone size: -
D gene: TRBD1
CDR3 DNA: TGTGCCAGCAGCGATAGACAGGGGCTACCTTCTAACTATGGCTACACCTTC
CDR3 protein: CASSDRQGLPSNYGYTF

J gene: TRBJ1-3
V gene: TRBV27
clone size: -
D gene: -
CDR3 DNA: TGTGCCAGCAGTGGACACAGATCTGGAAACACCATATATTTT
CDR3 protein: CASSGHRSGNTIYF

J gene: TRBJ2-3
V gene: TRBV6-6
clone size: -
D gene: TRBD2
CDR3 DNA: TGTGCCAGCAGTTGGACTAGCGGGAGAACAGATACGCAGTATTTT
CDR3 protein: CASSWTSGRTDTQYF

J gene: TRBJ2-5
V gene: TRBV6-1
clone size: -
D gene: -
CDR3 DNA: TGTGCCAGCAGCCTCACAGGGATAAGGGAGACCCAGTACTTC
CDR3 protein: CASSLTGIRETQYF

J gene: TRBJ1-2
V gene: TRBV20-1
clone size: -
D gene: TRBD1
CDR3 DNA: TGCAGTGCTAACAACAGGGGGAGCTACACCTTC
CDR3 protein: CSANNRGSYTF

J gene: TRBJ2-7
V gene: TRBV5-5
clone size: -
D gene: TRBD1
CDR3 DNA: TGTGCCAGCAGCTTGGGAGACAGGGGTAAACAACGGGACTTC
CDR3 protein: CASSLGDRGKQRDF

J gene: TRBJ2-5
V gene: TRBV9
clone size: -
D gene: -
CDR3 DNA: TGTGCCAGCAGTCCTCGGACTTTTCAAGAGACCCAGTACTTC
CDR3 protein: CASSPRTFQETQYF

J gene: TRBJ2-1
V gene: TRBV6-6
clone size: once
D gene: -
CDR3 DNA: TGTGCCAGCAGTTACGCGGCTGTCTCCTACAATGAGCAGTTCTTC
CDR3 protein: CASSYAAVSYNEQFF

J gene: TRBJ2-7
V gene: TRBV4-2
clone size: -
D gene: TRBD2
CDR3 DNA: TGTGCCAGCAGCCAAGACAGACTAGCGGGAGTGGAAGAGCAGTACTTC
CDR3 protein: CASSQDRLAGVEEQYF

J gene: TRBJ1-2
V gene: TRBV30
clone size: -
D gene: -
CDR3 DNA: TGTGCCTGGAGTGTAGGACGCTATGGCTACACCTTC
CDR3 protein: CAWSVGRYGYTF

J gene: TRBJ1-5
V gene: TRBV5-8
clone size: few
D gene: TRBD1
CDR3 DNA: TGTGCCAGCAGCCATCACCCAGGGGGCGGAAAGCCCCAGCATTTT
CDR3 protein: CASSHHPGGGKPQHF

J gene: TRBJ1-1
V gene: TRBV7-9
clone size: -
D gene: TRBD1
CDR3 DNA: TGTGCCAGCAGCGCAGGACAGGGGAACACTGAAGCTTTCTTT
CDR3 protein: CASSAGQGNTEAFF

J gene: TRBJ2-7
V gene: TRBV5-1
clone size: -
D gene: TRBD1
CDR3 DNA: TGCGCCAGCAGCCCACAGGGGGAGCGGCAGTACTTC
CDR3 protein: CASSPQGERQYF

J gene: TRBJ2-3
V gene: TRBV5-1
clone size: -
D gene: TRBD2
CDR3 DNA: TGCGCCAGCAGAACCGGGAGGGCTAGCACAGATACGCAGTATTTT
CDR3 protein: CASRTGRASTDTQYF

J gene: TRBJ1-1
V gene: TRBV14
clone size: once
D gene: -
CDR3 DNA: TGTGCCAGCAGCCAAGACCTGGGCGGTGAAGCTTTCTTT
CDR3 protein: CASSQDLGGEAFF

J gene: TRBJ1-4
V gene: TRBV25-1
clone size: -
D gene: -
CDR3 DNA: TGTGCCAGCAAGGGGGAGGGTGGTGAAAAACTGTTTTTT
CDR3 protein: CASKGEGGEKLFF

J gene: TRBJ1-3
V gene: TRBV7-6
clone size: -
D gene: TRBD1
CDR3 DNA: TGTGCCAGCAGCTTAGCCCTGGGACAGGGAGAGGACACCATATATTTT
CDR3 protein: CASSLALGQGEDTIYF